This T cell receptor (beta chain) emerged from a study of shared clonotypes between healthy human individuals. TCRdb's table, derived via immunoSEQ multiplex PCR, lists solely in-frame clones and lacks some. The sample lists 2 million to 2.5 million clones; 90% to 95% were seen once. For this clone: The sample contains more than one DNA sequence encoding this CDR3.

Naive-designated CD8 cells lacked CD45RO, were positively enriched for CCR7, and omitted terminally differentiated effector memory CD45RA+ cells. Germline CDR1 GTSNPN, CDR2 SVGIG (reference sequence). The CDR3 is 14 amino acids. V dropped 0 bases and J dropped 5; count of bases not matched to a gene: 5. This clonotype was obtained from a man aged 18 to 30 in good health. Some clones in this sample may be carry-over from other donors' samples. Sequenced material: naive CD8+ T cells from PBMCs. The chain employs TRBV30 and TRBJ2-7, with 9 bases fitting TRBD2. CDR3 bases: TGTGCCTGGAGTGTAGGGGCGGGAGGGGACGAGCAGTACTTC. It encodes CAWSVGAGGDEQYF. Looking up the rest from reference TRBV30 and TRBJ2-7 gives the full variable domain: SQTIHQWPATLVQPVGSPLSLECTVEGTSNPNLYWYRQAAGRGLQLLFYSVGIGQISSEVPQNLSASRPQDRQFILSSKKLLLSDSGFYLCAWSVGAGGDEQYFGPGTRLTVT.